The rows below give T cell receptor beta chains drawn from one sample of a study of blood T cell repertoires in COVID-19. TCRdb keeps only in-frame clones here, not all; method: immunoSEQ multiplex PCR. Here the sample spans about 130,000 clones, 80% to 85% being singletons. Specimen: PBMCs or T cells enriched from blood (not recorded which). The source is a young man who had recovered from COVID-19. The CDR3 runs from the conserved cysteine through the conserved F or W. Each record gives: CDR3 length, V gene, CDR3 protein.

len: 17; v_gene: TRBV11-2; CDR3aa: CASSSGPPRFSGNTIYF
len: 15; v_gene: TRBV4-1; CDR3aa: CASSQEAGRAYEQYF
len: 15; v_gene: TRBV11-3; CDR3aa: CASSLEADTYNEQFF
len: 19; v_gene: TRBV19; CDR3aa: CASSIRRRGLAGPYNEQFF
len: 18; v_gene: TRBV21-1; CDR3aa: CASSKGLFTLHRNTEAFF
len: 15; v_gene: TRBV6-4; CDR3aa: CASRPEQGAGNEQFF
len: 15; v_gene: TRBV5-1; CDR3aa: CASSLDRGSGNTIYF
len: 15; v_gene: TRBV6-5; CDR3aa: CASSPRAEWGGPQHF
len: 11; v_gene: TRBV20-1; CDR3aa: CSASYRNEQFF
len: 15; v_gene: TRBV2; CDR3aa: CASTPTGAINTEAFF
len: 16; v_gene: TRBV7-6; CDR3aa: CASSSRDRGRGTEAFF
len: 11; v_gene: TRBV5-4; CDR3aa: CASEGGYGYTF
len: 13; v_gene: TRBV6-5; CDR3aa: CASSSDRTYGYTF
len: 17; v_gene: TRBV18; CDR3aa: CASSQVLAELYTDTQYF
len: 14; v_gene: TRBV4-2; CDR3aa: CASSQRTADQPQHF
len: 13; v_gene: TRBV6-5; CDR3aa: CASSYAPNYGYTF
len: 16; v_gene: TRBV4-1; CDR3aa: CASSQVGGRLRSPLHF
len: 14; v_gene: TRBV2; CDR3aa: CASSPPGEDEKLFF
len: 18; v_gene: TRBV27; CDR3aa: CASSLYPPGIAGYNEQFF
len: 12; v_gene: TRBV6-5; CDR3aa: CASRGTRNEQFF
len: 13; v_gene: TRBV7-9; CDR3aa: CASSLNPSQPQHF
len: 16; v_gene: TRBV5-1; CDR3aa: CASSLASNSGTDTQYF
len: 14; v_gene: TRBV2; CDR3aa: CASSAGAGYNEQFF
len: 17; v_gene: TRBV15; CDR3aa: CATSRPGVDRDNEKLFF
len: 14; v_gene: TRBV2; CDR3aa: CASSSYSSNYGYTF
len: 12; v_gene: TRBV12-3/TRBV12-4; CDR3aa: CASSPGDYGYTF
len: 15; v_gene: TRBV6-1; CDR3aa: CASTPGGRDTGELFF
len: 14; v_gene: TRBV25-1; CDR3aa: CASSEWDTRRGYTF
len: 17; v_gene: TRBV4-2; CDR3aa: CASSQATGLAGTGELFF
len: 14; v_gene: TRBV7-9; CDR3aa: CASSLVGGGTEAFF
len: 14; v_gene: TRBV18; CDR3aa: CASSPNTSGDEQFF
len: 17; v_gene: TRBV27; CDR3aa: CASSSRGTGGLRKPQHF
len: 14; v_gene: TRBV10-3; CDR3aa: CAISASGMNTEAFF
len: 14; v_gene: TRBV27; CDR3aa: CASSPRFRDNEQFF
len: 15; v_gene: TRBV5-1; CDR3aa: CASSLLSTGEGGYTF
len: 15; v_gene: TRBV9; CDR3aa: CASSQRTGVNYGYTF
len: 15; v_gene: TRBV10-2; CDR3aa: CASSESGTPVETQYF
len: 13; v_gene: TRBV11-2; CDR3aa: CASTQGGNTEAFF
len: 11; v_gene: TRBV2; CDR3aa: CASAYQETQYF
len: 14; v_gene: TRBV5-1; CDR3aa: CASRLQEGSLGYTF
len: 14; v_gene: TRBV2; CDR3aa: CASSAETGADRCFF
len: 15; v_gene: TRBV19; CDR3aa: CASMRYTADGNTIYF
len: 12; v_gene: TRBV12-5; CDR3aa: CASLETSYEQYF
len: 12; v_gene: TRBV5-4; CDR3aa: CASSTGQETQYF
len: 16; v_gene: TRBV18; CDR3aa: CASSPNLRTGANVLTF
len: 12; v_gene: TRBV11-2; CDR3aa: CASSSPPGGGYF
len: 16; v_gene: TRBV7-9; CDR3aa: CASSQPGLAGPGELFF
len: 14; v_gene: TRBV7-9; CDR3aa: CASSLATVTGELFF
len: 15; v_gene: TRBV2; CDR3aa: CASSSRDRGRETQYF